The TCR beta chain under discussion was sequenced for a study of blood T cell repertoires in COVID-19. The cohort comprised adults aged about 18 to 90 years residing in around 25 US areas. Per the study methods: The assay estimated nucleated cells by amplifying reference gene primers. The protocol was immunoSEQ multiplex PCR, while the TCRdb copy is restricted to in-frame clones and leaves out a portion. V and J calls and clone size are those listed in that table; D and trimming were worked out from the DNA. The table lists around 250,000 clones, about 90% of them singletons. The TCR was taken from a human donor in a cohort exposed to, infected with or recovered from COVID-19 (not recorded which). The donor label of this sample is uncertain. The sequencing input was PBMCs or T cells enriched from blood (not recorded which).

CDR3: CASSQEGTGTNSPLHF. Written as DNA, the CDR3 is TGTGCCAGCAGCCAAGAAGGGACAGGGACAAATTCACCCCTCCACTTT. This chain joins TRBV14 and TRBJ1-6; TRBD1 agrees at 9 bases. The germline CDR1 and CDR2 sequences are SGHDN and FVKESK. This CDR3 spans 16 amino acids. J lost 7 bases, V lost 0 bases, and 4 bases had no gene match.